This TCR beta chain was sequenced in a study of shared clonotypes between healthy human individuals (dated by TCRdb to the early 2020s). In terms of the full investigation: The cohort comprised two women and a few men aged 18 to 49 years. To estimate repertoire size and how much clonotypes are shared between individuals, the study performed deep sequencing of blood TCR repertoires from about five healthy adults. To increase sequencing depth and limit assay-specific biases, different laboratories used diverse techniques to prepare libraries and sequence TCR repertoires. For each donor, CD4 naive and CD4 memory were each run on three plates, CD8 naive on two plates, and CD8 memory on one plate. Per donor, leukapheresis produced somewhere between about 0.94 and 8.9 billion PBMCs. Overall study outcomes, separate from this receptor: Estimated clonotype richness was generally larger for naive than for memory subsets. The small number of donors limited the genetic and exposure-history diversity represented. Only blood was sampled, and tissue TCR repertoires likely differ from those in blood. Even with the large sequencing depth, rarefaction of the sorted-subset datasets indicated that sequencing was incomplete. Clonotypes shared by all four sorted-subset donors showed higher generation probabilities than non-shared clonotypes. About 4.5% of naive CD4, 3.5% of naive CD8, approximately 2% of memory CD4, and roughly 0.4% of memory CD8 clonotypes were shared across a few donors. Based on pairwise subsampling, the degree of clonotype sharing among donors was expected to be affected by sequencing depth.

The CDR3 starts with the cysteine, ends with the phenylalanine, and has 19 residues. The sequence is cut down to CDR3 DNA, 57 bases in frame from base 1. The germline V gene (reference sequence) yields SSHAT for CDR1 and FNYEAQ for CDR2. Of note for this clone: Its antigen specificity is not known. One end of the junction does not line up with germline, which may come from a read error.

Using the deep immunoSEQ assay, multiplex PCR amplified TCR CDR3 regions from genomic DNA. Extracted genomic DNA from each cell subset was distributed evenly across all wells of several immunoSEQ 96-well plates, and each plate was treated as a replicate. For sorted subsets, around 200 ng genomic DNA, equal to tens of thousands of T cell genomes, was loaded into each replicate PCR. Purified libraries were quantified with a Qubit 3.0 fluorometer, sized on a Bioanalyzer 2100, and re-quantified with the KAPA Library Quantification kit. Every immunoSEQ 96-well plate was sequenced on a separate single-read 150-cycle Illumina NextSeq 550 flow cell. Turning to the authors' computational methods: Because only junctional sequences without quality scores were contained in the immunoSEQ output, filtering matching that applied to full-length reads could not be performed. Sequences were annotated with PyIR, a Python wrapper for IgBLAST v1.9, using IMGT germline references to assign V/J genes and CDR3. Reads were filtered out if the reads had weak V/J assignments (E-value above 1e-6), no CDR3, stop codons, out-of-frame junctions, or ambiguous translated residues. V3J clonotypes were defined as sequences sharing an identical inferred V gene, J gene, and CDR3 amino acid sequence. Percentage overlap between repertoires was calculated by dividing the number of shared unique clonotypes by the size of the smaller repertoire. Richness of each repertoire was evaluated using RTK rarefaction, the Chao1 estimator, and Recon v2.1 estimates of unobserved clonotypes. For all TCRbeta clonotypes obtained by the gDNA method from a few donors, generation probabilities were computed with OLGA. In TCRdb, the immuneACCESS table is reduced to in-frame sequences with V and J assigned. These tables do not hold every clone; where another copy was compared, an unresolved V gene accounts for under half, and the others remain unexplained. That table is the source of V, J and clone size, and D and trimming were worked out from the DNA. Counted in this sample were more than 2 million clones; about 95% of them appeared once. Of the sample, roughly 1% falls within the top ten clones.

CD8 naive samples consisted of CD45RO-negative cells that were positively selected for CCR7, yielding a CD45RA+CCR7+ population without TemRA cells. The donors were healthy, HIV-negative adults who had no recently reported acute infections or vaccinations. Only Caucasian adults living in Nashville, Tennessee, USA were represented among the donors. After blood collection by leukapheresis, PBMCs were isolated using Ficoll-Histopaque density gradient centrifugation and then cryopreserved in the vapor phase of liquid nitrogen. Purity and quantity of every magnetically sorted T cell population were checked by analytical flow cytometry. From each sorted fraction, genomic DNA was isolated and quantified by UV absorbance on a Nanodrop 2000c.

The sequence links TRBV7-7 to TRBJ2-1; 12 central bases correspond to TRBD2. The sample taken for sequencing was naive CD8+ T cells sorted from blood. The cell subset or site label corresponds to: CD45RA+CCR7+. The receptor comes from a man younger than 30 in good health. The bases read TGTGCTAGCAGCTTAGATCCGCAAGGACTAGCGGGAACCTACAATGAGCAGTTCTTC. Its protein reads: CASSLDPQGLAGTYNEQFF.